A single sample is the source of the 5 T cell receptor beta chains below, sequenced in a study of T cells after yellow fever vaccination. MiXCR was run by TCRdb on the 5' RACE reads, yielding one entry per CDR3 protein. The repertoire holds a few hundred thousand distinct CDR3 sequences, 6.2% seen once, with approximately 15% in the top ten. This material consisted of PBMCs, taken 5 days after the yellow fever booster vaccination. All receptors derive from a man aged 30 to 39 who received the YFV17D yellow fever vaccine.

The gene calls are TRBV29-1 and TRBJ2-7; no clear D. The V gene's germline CDR1 is SQVTM and CDR2 ANQGSEA. V was cut by 4 bases and J by 4 bases, with 17 bases left in between. CDR3 length: 14 amino acids. The CDR3 loop reads CSVVGKGKVYEQYF. In DNA, the CDR3 is TGCAGCGTTGTGGGAAAAGGGAAGGTTTACGAGCAGTACTTC.

This clonotype was counted ten times or more. The chain links TRBV7-9 to TRBJ2-4; D is uncertain. From germline, CDR1 is SEHNR and CDR2 FQNEAQ (reference sequence). Trimming stripped 3 bases from V and 0 bases from J, with 6 bases between. This CDR3 is built from 14 residues. In DNA form, the CDR3 reads TGTGCCAGCAGCTTCGACATAGCCAAAAACATTCAGTACTTC. Translated, it gives CASSFDIAKNIQYF.

This clonotype was observed a handful of times. The rearrangement links TRBV5-4 to TRBJ2-7; D remains unclear. Trimming removed 0 bases from V and 5 bases from J, with 12 bases in between. CDR1 is SGHNT, CDR2 YYREEE, per germline (reference sequence). The CDR3 consists of 14 residues. In DNA form, the CDR3 reads TGTGCCAGCAGCTTGGCCCCTGGGCAGGACGAGCAGTACTTC. This codes for CASSLAPGQDEQYF.

This clonotype was seen many times. The rearrangement uses TRBV29-1 and TRBJ2-7, with 10 bases that match TRBD2. Germline lookup yields CDR1 SQVTM and CDR2 ANQGSEA. The junction had 9 bases not matched to a gene; V was cut back by 7 bases and J by 9 bases. This CDR3 contains 12 residues. The DNA of the CDR3 is TGCAGCGCCGGGACTAGCGAGGAGGGGCAGTACTTC. Its protein product is CSAGTSEEGQYF.

Ten or more counts support this clonotype. V is TRBV18 and J is TRBJ2-1; D might be TRBD1 or TRBD2, each matching 5 bases. V dropped 3 bases and J dropped 5 bases, with 8 bases sitting between them. The CDR3 has 13 amino acids. CDR1 is KGHSH, CDR2 LQKENI, per germline. The CDR3 reads CASSPGVHNEQFF. The CDR3 nucleotides are TGTGCCAGCTCACCGGGGGTTCACAATGAGCAGTTCTTC.